A single sample is the source of the 24 T cell receptor beta chains below, sequenced in a study of radiation and T cells in renal cell carcinoma. Libraries were prepared by immunoSEQ multiplex PCR; TCRdb keeps only in-frame clonotypes and omits some of them. In the table there are under 9,000 clones, less than 80% of which are singletons. Treatment denoted: treatment-naive control, cytoreductive nephrectomy. The sample consisted of tumor tissue, taken from a patient whose treatment was nephrectomy without radiotherapy. These receptor sequences come from a man between 60 and 75 years old with renal cell carcinoma.

This CDR3 reads CASSGRTGDRTGELFF. In DNA form, the CDR3 reads TGTGCCAGCAGCGGACGGACAGGGGATAGGACCGGGGAGCTGTTTTTT. This rearrangement joins TRBV9 to TRBJ2-2; 9 nucleotides match TRBD1. Per the germline V gene, CDR1 is SGDLS and CDR2 is YYNGEE. After removal of 3 bases from V and 5 bases from J, the junction contained 8 bases not matched to a gene. The CDR3 loop spans 16 amino acids.

The chain is built from TRBV6-1 and TRBJ2-7; no clear D. Germline CDR1 reads MNHNS; CDR2 reads SASEGT. V was trimmed by 2 bases and J by 6 bases, leaving 11 bases between them. The CDR3 is 13 amino acids. Here the CDR3 reads CASSEQEIAEQYF. The CDR3 DNA follows: TGTGCCAGCAGTGAACAGGAAATAGCCGAGCAGTACTTC.

The chain employs TRBV30 and TRBJ2-7; TRBD2 aligns across 11 bases. Germline lookup yields CDR1 GTSNPN and CDR2 SVGIG (reference sequence). The CDR3 sequence is 14 residues long. The V gene end was trimmed by 7 bases and the J gene end by 7 bases; junction bases not matched to a gene: 12. CDR3 in amino acids: CALLGTSGPWEQYF. The CDR3 nucleotides are TGTGCCTTACTGGGGACTAGCGGACCGTGGGAGCAGTACTTC.

This clone has just one count. The CDR3 DNA reads TGCGCCAGCAGCCAAGTCGAAGGGACAGATACGCAGTATTTT. This codes for CASSQVEGTDTQYF. This chain connects TRBV4-3 to TRBJ2-3; D is ambiguous. CDR3 length: 14 residues. The germline CDR1 and CDR2 sequences are LGHNA and YSLEER. The ends were cut back, 1 base at V and 3 bases at J, with 8 bases in the middle.

The chain is built from TRBV19 and TRBJ2-4; D is unclear. Germline V gene data show CDR1 as LNHDA and CDR2 as SQIVND (reference sequence). V lost 4 bases and J 2 bases, leaving 12 bases between the germline ends. The length of the CDR3 is 15 residues. CDR3 coding DNA: TGTGCCAGTAGTAGTCCGGGCATATCCAAAAACATTCAGTACTTC. Protein: CASSSPGISKNIQYF.

The chain carries TRBV6-1 and TRBJ1-2; unclear D gene. The germline V and J ends were trimmed by 4 bases and 2 bases, with 14 bases remaining between them. This CDR3 is built from 15 residues. The germline V gene encodes CDR1 MNHNS and CDR2 SASEGT. This CDR3 reads CASSGTPGGNYGYTF. CDR3 coding DNA: TGTGCCAGCAGTGGGACTCCCGGAGGGAACTATGGCTACACCTTC.

The gene calls are TRBV19 and TRBJ1-1; D is unclear. The CDR3 covers 13 residues. The V gene's germline CDR1 is LNHDA and CDR2 SQIVND (reference sequence). Trimming took 5 bases from V and 1 from J, leaving 8 bases between them. The CDR3 DNA is TGTGCCAGTAGTTTTGTCCCGAACACTGAAGCTTTCTTT. Its translation: CASSFVPNTEAFF.

The sample holds a few counts of this clone. The chain recombines TRBV4-2 with TRBJ2-1, with 7 bases fitting TRBD2. V was clipped by 4 bases and J by 5 bases; unmatched bases: 11. This CDR3 contains 16 residues. Germline V gene lookup returns CDR1 LGHNA and CDR2 YNFKEQ. The CDR3 sequence is CASSPGGSERDNEQFF. CDR3 DNA: TGTGCCAGCAGCCCCGGCGGGAGCGAAAGAGACAATGAGCAGTTCTTC.

The V call is TRBV19, the J call TRBJ1-6; D is ambiguous. CDR3 size: 13 residues. The V and J ends lost 3 bases and 7 bases respectively, with 7 bases between them. CDR1 and CDR2 (germline): LNHDA, SQIVND (reference sequence). CDR3 coding DNA: TGTGCCAGTAGTATTACCGGAAATTCACCCCTCCACTTT. It specifies CASSITGNSPLHF.

The chain recombines TRBV30 with TRBJ2-7; TRBD1 or TRBD2 may be the D gene (5 bases each). Trimming stripped 0 bases from V and 9 bases from J, with 18 bases between. From germline, CDR1 is GTSNPN and CDR2 SVGIG (reference sequence). The CDR3 length is 14 residues. In DNA, the CDR3 is TGTGCCTGGAGTGTGGCAGGGAGAATCGGGCGGCAGTACTTC. This translates into CAWSVAGRIGRQYF.

The rearrangement links TRBV7-9 to TRBJ1-1, with 8 nucleotides matching TRBD1. V lost 5 bases, J lost 5 bases, and 7 bases stayed unmatched. This CDR3 has 14 residues. From germline, CDR1 is SEHNR and CDR2 FQNEAQ (reference sequence). The CDR3 spells CASSLTGVLTEAFF. CDR3 nucleotide sequence: TGTGCCAGCAGCCTGACAGGGGTGTTAACTGAAGCTTTCTTT. The full variable domain, its missing parts supplied by reference TRBV7-9 and TRBJ1-1, is DTGVSQNPRHKITKRGQNVTFRCDPISEHNRLYWYRQTLGQGPEFLTYFQNEAQLEKSRLLSDRFSAERPKGSFSTLEIQRTEQGDSAMYLCASSLTGVLTEAFFGQGTRLTVV.

This clone was seen more than once but under ten times. J is TRBJ2-5 and V is TRBV7-3; D is unresolved. Germline V gene sequence: CDR1 SGHTA, CDR2 FQGTGA. V gave up 2 bases and J gave up 4 bases, with 8 bases separating them. This CDR3 is built from 13 residues. CDR3 in DNA: TGTGCCAGCAGCTTAGGCGTGGGAGAGACCCAGTACTTC. Encoded protein: CASSLGVGETQYF.

The CDR3 bases are TGTGCCAGCAGCTTATATGCGGGGGGACTGTACAATGAGCAGTTCTTC. This encodes CASSLYAGGLYNEQFF. The V call is TRBV7-2, the J call TRBJ2-1, with 8 bases that match TRBD2. Germline V CDR1 and CDR2: SGHTA, FQGNSA. The CDR3 is made up of 16 amino acids. The junction had 7 bases not matched to a gene; V was cut back by 2 bases and J by 4 bases.

The V gene is TRBV11-3, the J gene TRBJ2-2; D is undetermined. From germline, CDR1 is SGHNT and CDR2 YENEEA. The CDR3 runs 16 residues. V shed 1 base and J shed 7 bases, with 16 bases lying between them. The CDR3 nucleotides read TGTGCCAGCAGCTTAGCGGTCGGACGCACGGGCGGGGAGCTGTTTTTT. It translates to CASSLAVGRTGGELFF.

The chain uses TRBV5-1 and TRBJ2-3; D might be TRBD1 or TRBD2, each matching 5 bases. Trimming stripped 4 bases from V and 2 bases from J, with 8 bases between. The CDR3 consists of 13 residues. Germline CDR1 reads SGHRS; CDR2 reads YFSETQ. The CDR3 DNA sequence: TGCGCCAGCAGCCCCGGGGCCACAGATACGCAGTATTTT. It is translated as CASSPGATDTQYF.

The J gene is TRBJ1-2, the V gene TRBV7-9; D is uncertain. The CDR3 loop spans 13 amino acids. Per germline, CDR1 SEHNR and CDR2 FQNEAQ (reference sequence). V was cut by 5 bases and J by 3 bases, with 10 bases left in between. The chain's CDR3 is CASSRRPDYGYTF. The CDR3 region has the DNA TGTGCCAGCAGCCGGAGGCCCGACTATGGCTACACCTTC.

CDR3 region: CASSLGQGVGQPQHF. Here the CDR3 DNA reads TGTGCCAGCAGCTTAGGACAGGGAGTTGGGCAGCCCCAGCATTTT. V usage is TRBV7-2 and J usage is TRBJ1-5; 7 bases are shared with TRBD1. Germline CDR1 SGHTA, CDR2 FQGNSA. This CDR3 is 15 amino acids long. V gave up 1 base and J gave up 7 bases; unmatched junction bases: 7.

V is TRBV7-6 and J is TRBJ2-6; D not resolved. Germline CDR1 reads SGHVS; CDR2 reads FNYEAQ. V dropped 4 bases and J dropped 4 bases, with 14 bases sitting between them. This CDR3 is 16 amino acids long. The CDR3 nucleotides are TGTGCCAGCAGCTCGCTGCCTTTTACCGGGGCCAACGTCCTGACTTTC. Protein: CASSSLPFTGANVLTF.

The chain recombines TRBV5-6 with TRBJ1-2; D is unclear. The CDR3 contains 13 residues. CDR1 and CDR2 from the germline V gene are SGHDT and YYEEEE. The V gene lost 6 bases and the J gene lost 8 bases, with 17 bases spanning the gap. The CDR3 sequence is CASTLEGHWGYTF. The CDR3, as DNA: TGTGCCAGCACGTTGGAGGGTCATTGGGGCTACACCTTC.

CDR3 coding DNA: TGTGCCACCAGCAGCGAGTACAATGAGCAGTTCTTC. Its protein is CATSSEYNEQFF. V gene TRBV15 combines with J gene TRBJ2-1; no clear D gene. The germline V gene encodes CDR1 LNHNV and CDR2 YYDKDF (reference sequence). The CDR3 has 12 amino acids. V was trimmed by 3 bases and J by 4 bases, leaving 4 bases between them.

This chain uses TRBV5-4 with TRBJ2-3; D is undetermined. Trimming removed 1 base from V and 1 base from J, with 4 bases in between. CDR3 length: 13 residues. Germline V gene data show CDR1 as SGHNT and CDR2 as YYREEE (reference sequence). CDR3 region: CASSLTGTDTQYF. The CDR3 DNA reads as TGTGCCAGCAGCTTGACGGGCACAGATACGCAGTATTTT.

The J gene is TRBJ2-5, the V gene TRBV4-1; 10 bases map to TRBD2. Germline V gives CDR1 MGHRA, CDR2 YSYEKL. V was clipped by 1 base and J by 2 bases; unmatched bases: 7. The CDR3 extends over 17 amino acids. CDR3 bases: TGCGCCAGCAGCCAAGTGGGGCTAGCGGGGGCTCAAGAGACCCAGTACTTC. It encodes CASSQVGLAGAQETQYF.

The chain joins TRBV30 to TRBJ1-2; D call uncertain. From germline, CDR1 is GTSNPN and CDR2 SVGIG (reference sequence). The CDR3 loop spans 12 amino acids. V shed 3 bases and J shed 3 bases, with 8 bases lying between them. CDR3 in amino acids: CAWSRTYYGYTF. As DNA, the CDR3 is TGTGCCTGGAGCCGGACGTACTATGGCTACACCTTC.

The V call is TRBV5-1, the J call TRBJ1-3, with D possibly matching TRBD1 (5 bases). CDR3 length: 14 residues. CDR1 and CDR2 (germline): SGHRS, YFSETQ. V lost 4 bases to trimming and J lost 2 bases, with 10 bases between them. CDR3 coding DNA: TGCGCCAGCAGCCGGGGGACGGCTGGAAACACCATATATTTT. This translates into CASSRGTAGNTIYF.